This T cell receptor (beta chain) was found in a study of shared clonotypes between healthy human individuals. TCRdb's copy holds only in-frame clones and misses some; the assay was immunoSEQ multiplex PCR. The table shows about 1 million clones, with approximately 80% occurring only once. For this clone: As yet, its antigen is unknown.

Notes on the study in general: For sorted subsets, rarefaction showed incomplete sequencing despite large depth. Naive subsets generally exceeded memory subsets in estimated richness.

Sequencing was carried out using memory CD4+ T cells from PBMCs. Documented subset: CD45RA-negative fraction. This receptor was taken from a man younger than 35 in good health. Some clones in this sample may be carry-over from other donors' samples.

For the CDR3, the DNA is TGTGCCAGCAGCTGGGGAGGGCGGGGCACTGAAGCTTTCTTT. This sequence encodes CASSWGGRGTEAFF. The chain uses TRBV5-4 and TRBJ1-1; D unresolved. The germline V gene has CDR1 SGHNT and CDR2 YYREEE (reference sequence). CDR3 length: 14 amino acids. V was cut by 3 bases and J by 4 bases, with 13 bases left in between.